This record looks at one T cell receptor beta chain sequence and its context. Its antigen is undetermined. PCR primers comprised 60 Vbeta and 13 Jbeta primers. Clones were sequenced by immunoSEQ multiplex PCR, and TCRdb holds only the in-frame ones, with some missing. The data hold 90,000 to 110,000 clones, with nearly 85% observed a single time. This sample was included in a study of cytomegalovirus exposure and HLA in healthy donors. General study findings and limits: V- and J-gene trimming in TCR beta was tied to a missense DCLRE1C variant by an analysis performed later. Some V segments, TRBV6-2 and TRBV6-3 among them, were indistinguishable and were therefore excluded. The study carried out a later analysis of TCR beta sequences. It associated approximately 17,000 of them with specific HLA alleles at a false discovery rate of 0.05.

Trimming removed 0 bases at V and 2 bases at J, with 12 bases between. Germline values: CDR1 SGDLS, CDR2 YYNGEE. The CDR3 is 15 residues long. Sequenced input: PBMCs. The J gene is TRBJ2-7, the V gene TRBV9; D unresolved. The source is a man aged 18-30 years in good health and CMV-seronegative. The CDR3 coding sequence is TGTGCCAGCAGCGTAGCCCCGGAGTTGCCCTACGAGCAGTACTTC. Protein sequence: CASSVAPELPYEQYF.